This T cell receptor beta chain was documented in a study of early T cells in non-severe SARS-CoV-2 infection. Study details: Bulk RNA isolated from unsorted whole blood underwent sequencing; chains were not paired.

After removal of 2 bases from V and 3 bases from J, the junction contained 4 bases not matched to a gene. From germline, CDR1 is MNHEY and CDR2 SVGEGT. CDR3 size: 15 residues. Unique molecular identifier tags were affixed to discrete cDNA molecules. TCRdb used MiXCR to reprocess the 5' RACE reads, holding one entry per CDR3 protein. The table has fewer than 95,000 distinct CDR3 sequences, around a sixth seen once; the top ten hold about 5%. Study-level results: CD4 and private specificities were missed by VDJdb matching, which favored anti-spike CD8 responses.

To note about this clonotype: Its antigen is not identified.

The sequences come from whole blood, collected at baseline. The chain links TRBV6-2 or TRBV6-3 to TRBJ1-5; TRBD1 matches 7 bases. The TCR sequence derives from an adult who was a healthcare worker with PCR-confirmed SARS-CoV-2 infection or an uninfected control (not recorded which). CDR3 sequence: CASSYGGQHNQPQHF. The CDR3 DNA sequence: TGTGCCAGCAGTTACGGGGGACAGCACAATCAGCCCCAGCATTTT.